This TCR beta chain comes out of a study of OX40 agonist ivuxolimab in advanced cancers. Study conclusions and caveats: Dose levels from 0.1 to 3.0 mg/kg saw CD4+ and CD8+ blood T cells expand clonally by week 6. The specificity for antigen of the expanded peripheral T cells was not determined.

Looked up from germline, CDR1 is MNHEY and CDR2 is SVGAGI. The V and J ends lost 7 bases and 2 bases respectively, with 14 bases between them. The CDR3 has 14 residues. As for this clone: Its specificity is not known.

Produced via immunoSEQ multiplex PCR; TCRdb's table is partial and in-frame only. The repertoire holds about 64,000 clones, with about four fifths as singletons. The chain employs TRBV6-5 and TRBJ1-1; the D gene is possibly TRBD1 (6 bases). The TCR sequence derives from an adult with an advanced solid tumor such as melanoma, head and neck, liver or kidney cancer. This material consisted of CD4+ or CD8+ T cells sorted from blood, taken in a trial of the OX40 agonist ivuxolimab. The CDR3 region is CASNNGGINTEAFF. DNA of the CDR3: TGTGCCAGCAATAATGGGGGCATAAACACTGAAGCTTTCTTT.